Below are 6 T cell receptor beta chains sequenced from a single sample in a study of blood T cell repertoires in COVID-19. The repertoire was sequenced with immunoSEQ multiplex PCR; TCRdb's copy has only in-frame clones and lacks some. The sample has about 60,000 clones, roughly 80% seen once. Sequencing was done on a sample of peripheral blood. These receptor sequences come from an elderly man with acute or convalescent COVID-19.

The gene calls are TRBV11-1 and TRBJ2-7; 7 bases align to TRBD2. The V gene end was trimmed by 2 bases and the J gene end by 7 bases; junction bases not matched to a gene: 8. Germline V gene lookup returns CDR1 SGHAT and CDR2 FQDESV (reference sequence). This CDR3 spans 14 amino acids. The CDR3: CASSLMLAREEQYF. The CDR3 region has the DNA TGTGCCAGCAGCTTAATGCTAGCGCGGGAGGAGCAGTACTTC.

This chain uses TRBV5-4 with TRBJ2-3; weak D call: TRBD2 (6 bases). V lost 1 base, J lost 3 bases, and 12 bases lay in between. Germline-derived CDR1 and CDR2 are SGHNT and YYREEE (reference sequence). This CDR3 comprises 15 residues. This CDR3 reads CASSLTSPATDTQYF. CDR3 sequence (DNA): TGTGCCAGCAGCTTGACTAGCCCCGCTACAGATACGCAGTATTTT.

This sequence joins TRBV3-1 (or the pseudogene TRBV3-2) and TRBJ1-4, with D possibly TRBD1 on 5 matching bases. CDR1 LGHDT and CDR2 YNNKEL come from the germline V gene (reference sequence). Trimming stripped 1 base from V and 8 bases from J, with 17 bases between. This CDR3 has 16 residues. CDR3 sequence reads: CASSQGQSVIGEKLFF. In DNA form, the CDR3 reads TGTGCCAGCAGCCAAGGACAGTCGGTGATAGGAGAAAAACTGTTTTTT.

This clone was seen more than once but under ten times. The chain carries TRBV3-1 (or the pseudogene TRBV3-2) and TRBJ1-1, with 8 bases identical to TRBD1. Per the germline V gene, CDR1 is LGHDT and CDR2 is YNNKEL (reference sequence). Trimming cost V 3 bases and J 8 bases; bases outside gene matches: 2. The CDR3 extends over 12 amino acids. This CDR3 reads CASSHRDREAFF. CDR3 DNA: TGTGCCAGCAGCCACCGGGACAGGGAAGCTTTCTTT.

The CDR3, as DNA: TGTGCCAGCAGTTACAGGGTCGTGGGGGCCGACGAGCAGTACTTC. Its translation: CASSYRVVGADEQYF. V gene TRBV6-5 combines with J gene TRBJ2-7; tentatively, D is TRBD1 (6 bases). CDR1 is MNHEY and CDR2 is SVGAGI in the germline V gene. The CDR3 is 15 amino acids. With 2 bases removed from V and 5 bases from J, the gap between germline ends came to 16 bases.

The V and J genes are TRBV2 and TRBJ2-3, with TRBD2 matching over 9 bases. V lost 7 bases, J lost 3 bases, and 8 bases stayed unmatched. Germline CDR1 reads SNHLY; CDR2 reads FYNNEI. CDR3 length equals 15 residues. CDR3 protein: CASKHLAGVTDTQYF. The CDR3 nucleotides are TGTGCCAGCAAACATTTAGCGGGAGTGACAGATACGCAGTATTTT.